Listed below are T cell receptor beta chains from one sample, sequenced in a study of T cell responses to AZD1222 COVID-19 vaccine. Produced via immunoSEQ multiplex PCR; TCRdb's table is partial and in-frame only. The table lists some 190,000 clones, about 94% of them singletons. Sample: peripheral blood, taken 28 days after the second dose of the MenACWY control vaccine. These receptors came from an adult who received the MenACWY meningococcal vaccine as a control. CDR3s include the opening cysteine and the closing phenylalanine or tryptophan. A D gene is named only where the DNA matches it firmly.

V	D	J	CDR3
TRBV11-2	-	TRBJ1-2	CASSFSQEAYGYTF
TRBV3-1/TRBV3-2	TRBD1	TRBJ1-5	CASSQATGGGNQPQHF
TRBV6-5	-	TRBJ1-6	CASSSSGLNSPLHF
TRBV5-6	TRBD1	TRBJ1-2	CASSWGTGDGYTF
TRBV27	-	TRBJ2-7	CASSLEASRYEQYF
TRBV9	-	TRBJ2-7	CASSPDRRTYEQYF
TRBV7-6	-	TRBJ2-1	CASSKDEQFF
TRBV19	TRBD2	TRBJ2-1	CASSNHPGASGYNEQFF
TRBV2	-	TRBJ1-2	CASKETEGLGYTF
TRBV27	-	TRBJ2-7	CASSLRGKREQYF
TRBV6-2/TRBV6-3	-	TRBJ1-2	CASSYSGYGYTF
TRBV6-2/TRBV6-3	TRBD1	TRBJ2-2	CASSQTYDRAGTGELFF
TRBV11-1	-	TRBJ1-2	CASSSTVNYGYTF
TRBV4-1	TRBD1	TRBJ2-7	CASSQDPGTGGTYEQYF
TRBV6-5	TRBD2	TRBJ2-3	CASRAVAGHTDTQYF
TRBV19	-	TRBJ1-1	CASSPGGRVEAFF